This TCR beta chain is from a study of OX40 agonist ivuxolimab in advanced cancers. TCRdb's copy holds only in-frame clones and misses some; the assay was immunoSEQ multiplex PCR. The profile shows about 28,000 clones, about 90% of them singletons. The CDR3 is 15 residues long. V was clipped by 0 bases and J by 7 bases, with 15 bases between them. Germline V CDR1 and CDR2: LGHNA, YSLEER. This rearrangement joins TRBV4-3 to TRBJ1-1, with a weak D call TRBD1 (5 bases). Sequencing used CD4+ or CD8+ T cells sorted from blood, obtained in a trial of the OX40 agonist ivuxolimab. The receptor comes from an adult with an advanced solid tumor such as melanoma, head and neck, liver or kidney cancer. The CDR3 sequence is CASSQDIGGGNEAFF. The CDR3 DNA reads TGCGCCAGCAGCCAAGATATCGGGGGTGGCAATGAAGCTTTCTTT.